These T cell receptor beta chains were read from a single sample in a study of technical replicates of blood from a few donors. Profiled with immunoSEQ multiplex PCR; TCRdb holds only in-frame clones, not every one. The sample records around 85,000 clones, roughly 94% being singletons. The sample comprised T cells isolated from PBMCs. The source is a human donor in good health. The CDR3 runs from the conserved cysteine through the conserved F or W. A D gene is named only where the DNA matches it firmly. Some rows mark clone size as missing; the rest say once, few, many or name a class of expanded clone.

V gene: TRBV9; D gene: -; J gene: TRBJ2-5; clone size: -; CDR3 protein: CASSERPGDQETQYF; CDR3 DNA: TGTGCCAGCAGCGAAAGACCGGGGGACCAAGAGACCCAGTACTTC
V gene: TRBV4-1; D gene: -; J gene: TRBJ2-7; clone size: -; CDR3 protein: CASSHYPGIYEQYF; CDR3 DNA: TGCGCCAGCAGCCATTATCCGGGAATCTACGAGCAGTACTTC
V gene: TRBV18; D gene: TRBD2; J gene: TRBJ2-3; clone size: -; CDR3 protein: CASSPKAPAGAVIDTQYF; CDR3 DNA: TGTGCCAGCTCACCGAAAGCCCCAGCGGGAGCTGTAATAGATACGCAGTATTTT
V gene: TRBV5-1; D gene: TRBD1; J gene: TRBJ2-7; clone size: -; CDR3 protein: CASNSGQGGSYEQYF; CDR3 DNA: TGCGCCAGCAATAGCGGACAGGGAGGCTCCTACGAGCAGTACTTC
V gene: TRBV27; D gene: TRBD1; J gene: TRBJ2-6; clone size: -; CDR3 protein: CASSRTGGSGANVLTF; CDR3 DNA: TGTGCCAGCAGTCGGACAGGGGGCTCTGGGGCCAACGTCCTGACTTTC
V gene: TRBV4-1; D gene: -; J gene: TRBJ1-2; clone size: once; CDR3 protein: CASSHINAGLANYGYTF; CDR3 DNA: TGCGCCAGCAGCCACATCAACGCAGGGCTAGCTAACTATGGCTACACCTTC
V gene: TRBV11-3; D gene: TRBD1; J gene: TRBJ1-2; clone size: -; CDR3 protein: CASSSQGLTGDNYGYTF; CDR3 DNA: TGTGCCAGCAGCTCCCAAGGCCTAACAGGGGACAACTATGGCTACACCTTC
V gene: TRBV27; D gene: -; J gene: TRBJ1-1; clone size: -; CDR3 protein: CASSLALPRVPNTEAFF; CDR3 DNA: TGTGCCAGCAGTTTAGCACTTCCCAGGGTTCCCAACACTGAAGCTTTCTTT
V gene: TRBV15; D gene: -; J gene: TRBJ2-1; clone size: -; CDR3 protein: CATSRTRHNEQFF; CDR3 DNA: TGTGCCACCAGCAGGACTAGACACAATGAGCAGTTCTTC
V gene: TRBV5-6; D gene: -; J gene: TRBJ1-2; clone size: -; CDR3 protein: CASSLRPDQVDYGYTF; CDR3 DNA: TGTGCCAGCAGCCTCCGGCCAGATCAGGTGGACTATGGCTACACCTTC
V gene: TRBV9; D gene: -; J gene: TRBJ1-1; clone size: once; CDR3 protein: CASSVAGTTEAFF; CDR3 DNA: TGTGCCAGCAGCGTAGCGGGAACCACTGAAGCTTTCTTT
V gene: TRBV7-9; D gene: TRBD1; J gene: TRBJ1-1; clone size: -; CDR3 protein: CASSLPVGHPGGEAFF; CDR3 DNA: TGTGCCAGCAGCTTGCCCGTCGGACATCCAGGGGGTGAAGCTTTCTTT
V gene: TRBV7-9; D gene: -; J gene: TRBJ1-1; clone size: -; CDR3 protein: CASSETGVNTEAFF; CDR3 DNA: TGTGCCAGCAGCGAGACAGGCGTGAACACTGAAGCTTTCTTT
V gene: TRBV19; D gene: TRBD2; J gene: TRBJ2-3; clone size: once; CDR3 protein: CASAILAGATDTQYF; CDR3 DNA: TGTGCCAGTGCGATTCTAGCGGGAGCGACAGATACGCAGTATTTT
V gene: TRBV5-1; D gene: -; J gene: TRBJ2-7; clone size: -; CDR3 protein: CASSEQYDSYEQYF; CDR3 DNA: TGCGCCAGCAGCGAACAGTACGACTCCTACGAGCAGTACTTC
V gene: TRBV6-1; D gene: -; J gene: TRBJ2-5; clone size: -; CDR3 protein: CASMKGQLQETQYF; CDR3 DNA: TGTGCCAGCATGAAGGGACAACTACAAGAGACCCAGTACTTC
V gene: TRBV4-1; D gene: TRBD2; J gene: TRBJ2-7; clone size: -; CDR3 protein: CASSQDPVAGAREQYF; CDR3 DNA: TGCGCCAGCAGCCAAGACCCCGTGGCGGGAGCGCGCGAGCAGTACTTC
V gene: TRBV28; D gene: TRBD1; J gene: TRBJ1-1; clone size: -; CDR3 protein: CASSLQGLTEAFF; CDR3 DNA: TGTGCCAGCAGCCTACAGGGGCTCACTGAAGCTTTCTTT
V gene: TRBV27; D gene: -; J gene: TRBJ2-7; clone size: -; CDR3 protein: CASSLAPYYEQYF; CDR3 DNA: TGTGCCAGCAGTTTAGCGCCATACTACGAGCAGTACTTC
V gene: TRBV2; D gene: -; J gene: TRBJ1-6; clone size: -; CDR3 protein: CASSSRVDNSPLHF; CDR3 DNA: TGTGCCAGCAGTAGCAGGGTGGATAATTCACCCCTCCACTTT
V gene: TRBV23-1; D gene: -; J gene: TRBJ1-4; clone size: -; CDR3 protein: CASSEKLFF; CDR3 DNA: TGCGCCAGCAGCGAGAAACTGTTTTTT
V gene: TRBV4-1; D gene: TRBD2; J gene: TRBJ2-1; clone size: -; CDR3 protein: CASSQASGVYNEQFF; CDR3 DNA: TGCGCCAGCAGCCAAGCTAGCGGAGTTTACAATGAGCAGTTCTTC
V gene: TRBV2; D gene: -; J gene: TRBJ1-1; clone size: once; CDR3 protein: CASSATPGPRNTEAFF; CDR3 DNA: TGTGCCAGCAGTGCAACACCAGGGCCTAGGAACACTGAAGCTTTCTTT
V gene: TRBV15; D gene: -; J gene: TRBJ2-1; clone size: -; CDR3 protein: CATSRPGNEQFF; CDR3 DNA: TGTGCCACCAGCAGGCCAGGGAATGAGCAGTTCTTC
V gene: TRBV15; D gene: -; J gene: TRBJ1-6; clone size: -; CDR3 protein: CATSRQGGFDSPLHF; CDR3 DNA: TGTGCCACCAGCAGACAGGGAGGGTTCGATTCACCCCTCCACTTT
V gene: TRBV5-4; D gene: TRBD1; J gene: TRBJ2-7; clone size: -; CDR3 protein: CASSSGTGRDEQYF; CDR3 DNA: TGTGCCAGCAGCTCCGGGACAGGGCGAGACGAGCAGTACTTC
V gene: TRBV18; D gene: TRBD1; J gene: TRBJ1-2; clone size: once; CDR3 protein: CASSPRTGGEPNYGYTF; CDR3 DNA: TGTGCCAGCTCACCCCGGACAGGGGGAGAACCGAACTATGGCTACACCTTC
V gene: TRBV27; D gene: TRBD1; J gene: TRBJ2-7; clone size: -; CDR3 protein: CASSMTGGSSYEQYF; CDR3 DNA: TGTGCCAGCAGTATGACAGGGGGGAGCTCCTACGAGCAGTACTTC
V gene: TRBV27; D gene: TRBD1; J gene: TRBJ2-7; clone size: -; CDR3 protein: CASSSPGQLPWEQYF; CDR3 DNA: TGTGCCAGCAGTTCACCGGGACAGCTTCCTTGGGAGCAGTACTTC
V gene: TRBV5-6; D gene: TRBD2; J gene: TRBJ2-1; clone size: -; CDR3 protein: CASSLVWRGGLNEQFF; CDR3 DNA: TGTGCCAGCAGCTTGGTTTGGCGGGGGGGCCTAAATGAGCAGTTCTTC
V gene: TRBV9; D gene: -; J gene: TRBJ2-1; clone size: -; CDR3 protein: CASSSSGTPNNEQFF; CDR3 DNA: TGTGCCAGCAGCTCTTCCGGGACTCCGAACAATGAGCAGTTCTTC
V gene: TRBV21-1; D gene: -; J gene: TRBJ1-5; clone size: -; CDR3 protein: CASSKAVGVDQPQHF; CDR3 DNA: TGTGCCAGCAGCAAAGCGGTCGGGGTCGATCAGCCCCAGCATTTT
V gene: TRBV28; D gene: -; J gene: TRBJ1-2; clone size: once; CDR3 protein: CASSLAGAGAFGYTF; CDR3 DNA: TGTGCCAGCAGTTTAGCAGGCGCGGGGGCATTTGGCTACACCTTC
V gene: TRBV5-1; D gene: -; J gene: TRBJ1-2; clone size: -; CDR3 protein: CASSPVGDRNYGYTF; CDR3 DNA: TGCGCCAGCAGCCCCGTGGGAGACCGTAACTATGGCTACACCTTC
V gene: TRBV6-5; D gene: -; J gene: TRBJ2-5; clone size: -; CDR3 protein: CASRGKEGQYF; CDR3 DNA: TGTGCCAGCAGGGGGAAAGAGGGCCAGTACTTC
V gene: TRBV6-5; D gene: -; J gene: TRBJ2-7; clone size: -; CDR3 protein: CASSYTESSYEQYF; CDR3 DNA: TGTGCCAGCAGTTACACAGAAAGCTCCTACGAGCAGTACTTC
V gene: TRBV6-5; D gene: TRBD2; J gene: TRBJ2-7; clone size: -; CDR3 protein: CASSYSSGGAYEQYF; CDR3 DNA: TGTGCCAGCAGTTACTCTAGCGGGGGGGCCTACGAGCAGTACTTC
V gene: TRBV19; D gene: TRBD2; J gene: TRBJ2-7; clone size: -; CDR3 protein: CASSIPLAGGSSYEQYF; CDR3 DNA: TGTGCCAGTAGTATCCCTTTAGCGGGAGGAAGCTCCTACGAGCAGTACTTC
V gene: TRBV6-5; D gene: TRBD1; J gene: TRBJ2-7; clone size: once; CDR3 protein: CASSYSGTGISYEQYF; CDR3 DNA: TGTGCCAGCAGTTATTCTGGGACAGGGATATCCTACGAGCAGTACTTC
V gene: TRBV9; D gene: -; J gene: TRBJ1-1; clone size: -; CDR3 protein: CASSVRENTEAFF; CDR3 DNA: TGTGCCAGCAGCGTCAGGGAGAACACTGAAGCTTTCTTT
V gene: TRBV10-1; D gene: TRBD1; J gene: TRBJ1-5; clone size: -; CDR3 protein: CASSAGQGHNQPQHF; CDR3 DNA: TGCGCCAGCAGTGCGGGACAGGGGCACAATCAGCCCCAGCATTTT